Each of the 32 T cell receptor beta chains below was sequenced from the same sample in a study of blood T cell repertoires in COVID-19. Only in-frame clones appear in the TCRdb table, and some are missing; sequencing was by immunoSEQ multiplex PCR. The sample lists tens of thousands of clones, roughly 88% occurring once. The material sequenced was peripheral blood. These receptors came from a man aged 50 to 60 with COVID-19, enrolled during active disease.

The rearrangement joins TRBV20-1 to TRBJ2-5; D is ambiguous. The CDR3 extends over 12 amino acids. V lost 3 bases and J 1 base, leaving 6 bases between the germline ends. Germline V gene sequence: CDR1 DFQATT, CDR2 SNEGSKA (reference sequence). The CDR3 DNA sequence: TGCAGTGCTAGTTCCAGCCAAGAGACCCAGTACTTC. Translating it yields CSASSSQETQYF.

The genes are TRBV7-9 and TRBJ2-2, with 7 bases identical to TRBD2. This CDR3 has 15 amino acids. V was pared by 5 bases and J by 5 bases, with 8 bases of the junction left unmatched. The germline V gene encodes CDR1 SEHNR and CDR2 FQNEAQ (reference sequence). CDR3 nucleotide sequence: TGTGCCAGCAGCCAATTCGGCGGGAGAACCGGGGAGCTGTTTTTT. This codes for CASSQFGGRTGELFF.

The chain joins TRBV6-5 to TRBJ1-2, with 9 bases matching TRBD1. Germline lookup yields CDR1 MNHEY and CDR2 SVGAGI. The CDR3 has 14 residues. Germline trimming cut 0 bases from V and 8 bases from J; bases unmatched to any gene: 4. The CDR3 DNA follows: TGTGCCAGCAGTTACTCGGGACAGGGAGACGGCTACACCTTC. Translated: CASSYSGQGDGYTF.

The chain joins TRBV9 to TRBJ1-1, with D maybe TRBD1 (5 bases). Per germline, CDR1 SGDLS and CDR2 YYNGEE. The ends were cut back, 4 bases at V and 1 base at J, with 11 bases in the middle. The CDR3 has 14 amino acids. The CDR3 DNA is TGTGCCAGCAGCCCCTCCGGGGGGAACACTGAAGCTTTCTTT. Protein: CASSPSGGNTEAFF.

The CDR3 protein is CASTQLRASNQPQHF. CDR3 DNA sequence: TGTGCCAGCACTCAACTCAGGGCAAGCAATCAGCCCCAGCATTTT. The rearrangement uses TRBV2 and TRBJ1-5; D is perhaps TRBD1 (5 bases). Between the trimmed V and J ends, which lost 7 bases and 1 base, there was a span of 14 bases. The CDR3 totals 15 residues. Germline V lookup: CDR1 SNHLY, CDR2 FYNNEI. Variable domain in full (rest from reference TRBV2 and TRBJ1-5): EPEVTQTPSHQVTQMGQEVILRCVPISNHLYFYWYRQILGQKVEFLVSFYNNEISEKSEIFDDQFSVERPDGSNFTLKIRSTKLEDSAMYFCASTQLRASNQPQHFGDGTRLSIL.

The genes are TRBV5-1 and TRBJ2-7; 8 bases match TRBD1. Germline V lookup: CDR1 SGHRS, CDR2 YFSETQ. This CDR3 region has 14 residues. The V gene end was trimmed by 5 bases and the J gene end by 2 bases; junction bases not matched to a gene: 6. CDR3 sequence: CASSGQGSTYEQYF. Here the CDR3 DNA reads TGCGCCAGCAGTGGACAGGGTTCAACCTACGAGCAGTACTTC.

The chain uses TRBV3-1 (or the pseudogene TRBV3-2) and TRBJ1-1, with D perhaps TRBD1 (6 bases). This CDR3 has 16 residues. The V end lost 0 bases, the J end lost 2 bases, and 13 bases lay between the germline ends. Per germline, CDR1 LGHDT and CDR2 YNNKEL (reference sequence). CDR3 amino acids: CASSQDPGGYNTEAFF. DNA of the CDR3: TGTGCCAGCAGCCAAGATCCGGGGGGCTATAACACTGAAGCTTTCTTT.

The chain couples TRBV19 to TRBJ1-5, with D hard to call. This CDR3 spans 15 amino acids. The germline V gene encodes CDR1 LNHDA and CDR2 SQIVND (reference sequence). Trimming stripped 5 bases from V and 2 bases from J, with 13 bases between. In nucleotides, the CDR3 is TGTGCCAGTAGTCCCCTGTATCGAGGCAATCAGCCCCAGCATTTT. Translating it yields CASSPLYRGNQPQHF.

V and J are TRBV4-1 and TRBJ2-7; 9 bases match TRBD2. The CDR3 runs 16 residues. The germline V gene encodes CDR1 MGHRA and CDR2 YSYEKL. Trimming at V came to 0 bases and at J to 3 bases, leaving 6 bases not matched to a gene. The chain's CDR3 is CASSQEYSGRLYEQYF. The CDR3 coding sequence is TGCGCCAGCAGCCAAGAGTACAGCGGGAGGCTCTACGAGCAGTACTTC.

CDR3 DNA sequence: TGTGCCAGCAGCTCCTTGTGGACTAACACCGGGGAGCTGTTTTTT. Encoded protein: CASSSLWTNTGELFF. The J gene is TRBJ2-2, the V gene TRBV11-2; tentative D call: TRBD2 (5 bases). The CDR3 is 15 residues long. Per the germline V gene, CDR1 is SGHAT and CDR2 is FQNNGV. The V and J ends lost 4 bases and 2 bases respectively, with 11 bases between them.

The chain is built from TRBV5-5 and TRBJ1-1; D unresolved. V lost 2 bases, J lost 0 bases, and 11 bases lay in between. Germline-derived CDR1 and CDR2 are SGHKS and YYEKEE (reference sequence). The CDR3 runs 15 residues. Here the CDR3 reads CASSFLGSMNTEAFF. The DNA for the CDR3 is TGTGCCAGCAGCTTCCTCGGGTCCATGAACACTGAAGCTTTCTTT.

This chain joins TRBV4-2 and TRBJ1-1, with 8 bases lining up with TRBD1. The CDR3 runs 14 residues. Germline V gives CDR1 LGHNA, CDR2 YNFKEQ. Trimming removed 3 bases from V and 6 bases from J; junction bases left unmatched: 6. CDR3 in amino acids: CASSHADRGAEAFF. In DNA, the CDR3 is TGTGCCAGCAGCCATGCCGACAGGGGCGCTGAAGCTTTCTTT.

This sequence joins TRBV4-2 and TRBJ2-2; TRBD1 aligns across 9 bases. This CDR3 is 14 amino acids long. Germline assignment: CDR1 LGHNA and CDR2 YNFKEQ. V shed 4 bases and J 7 bases; nucleotides not matched to a gene: 4. The DNA for the CDR3 is TGTGCCAGCAGCCCACAGGGGGCCAGCGGGGAGCTGTTTTTT. It is translated as CASSPQGASGELFF.

The V call is TRBV4-1, the J call TRBJ1-3; TRBD1 might be the D (6 bases). The CDR3 is 14 amino acids. Trimming pared 3 bases from V and 0 bases from J, leaving 6 bases between. CDR1 and CDR2 from the germline V gene are MGHRA and YSYEKL. CDR3 protein: CASSQDSSGNTIYF. Here the CDR3 DNA reads TGCGCCAGCAGCCAGGACAGCTCTGGAAACACCATATATTTT.

The sample holds a few counts of this clone. The chain is built from TRBV24-1 and TRBJ2-5, with 8 bases matching TRBD2. This CDR3 spans 16 amino acids. V dropped 1 base and J dropped 4; count of bases not matched to a gene: 7. The germline gives CDR1 KGHDR, CDR2 SFDVKD. The CDR3 loop is CATSDFRRLAGETQYF. The CDR3 coding sequence is TGTGCCACCAGTGATTTTCGGCGGCTAGCGGGAGAGACCCAGTACTTC.

The V gene is TRBV4-1, the J gene TRBJ1-4; 8 bases are shared with TRBD1. CDR3 size: 16 residues. The germline V gene encodes CDR1 MGHRA and CDR2 YSYEKL. The V segment lost 4 bases and the J segment 8 bases; nucleotides outside the gene matches: 12. The CDR3 sequence is CASSPRWDRQGEKLFF. The CDR3 nucleotides read TGCGCCAGCAGCCCCAGGTGGGACAGGCAGGGGGAAAAACTGTTTTTT.

The J gene is TRBJ2-1, the V gene TRBV15; D may be TRBD2 (7 bases). V was pared by 5 bases and J by 2 bases, with 16 bases between. The CDR3 sequence is 16 residues long. Germline lookup yields CDR1 LNHNV and CDR2 YYDKDF (reference sequence). Here the CDR3 reads CATSPRGLAAYNEQFF. The CDR3 DNA is TGTGCCACCAGCCCTCGGGGGCTAGCGGCCTACAATGAGCAGTTCTTC.

CDR3 nucleotide sequence: TGTGCCAGCAGTTACTCGGAAGGGGGGGCTGAAGCTTTCTTT. Amino acids: CASSYSEGGAEAFF. This chain joins TRBV6-6 and TRBJ1-1; possibly TRBD1 for D (6 bases). Trimming shortened V by 0 bases and J by 6 bases, and 11 bases separated the two germline ends. The CDR3 has 14 residues. From germline, CDR1 is MNHNY and CDR2 SVGAGI (reference sequence).

The J gene is TRBJ2-4, the V gene TRBV4-1; possible D gene TRBD2, 7 bases. CDR1 and CDR2 (germline): MGHRA, YSYEKL. Trimming cost V 0 bases and J 7 bases, with 22 bases left between them. The CDR3 is 18 amino acids. In DNA, the CDR3 is TGCGCCAGCAGCCAAGATCTAGGGACTCTGGGGGGGCTGAACATTCAGTACTTC. It is translated as CASSQDLGTLGGLNIQYF.

This chain links TRBV7-2 with TRBJ2-5, with 8 bases matching TRBD2. Germline assignment: CDR1 SGHTA and CDR2 FQGNSA. The CDR3 totals 15 residues. The V segment lost 2 bases and the J segment 1 base; nucleotides outside the gene matches: 3. CDR3 DNA sequence: TGTGCCAGCAGCTTAAACGGGAGGGCCCAAGAGACCCAGTACTTC. It is translated as CASSLNGRAQETQYF. The whole variable domain, remainder taken from reference TRBV7-2 and TRBJ2-5, is GAGVSQSPSNKVTEKGKDVELRCDPISGHTALYWYRQSLGQGLEFLIYFQGNSAPDKSGLPSDRFSAERTGGSVSTLTIQRTQQEDSAVYLCASSLNGRAQETQYFGPGTRLLVL.

The genes are TRBV5-4 and TRBJ1-2; TRBD1 matches 7 bases. The germline gives CDR1 SGHNT, CDR2 YYREEE (reference sequence). Losses at the gene ends were 4 bases for V and 1 base for J; bases not matched to a gene: 10. This CDR3 spans 16 amino acids. The CDR3: CASSDRAGVRNYGYTF. The CDR3 nucleotides read TGTGCCAGCAGCGACAGGGCAGGGGTTCGTAACTATGGCTACACCTTC.

The chain has TRBV3-1 (or the pseudogene TRBV3-2) and TRBJ1-5; tentatively, D is TRBD1 (6 bases). Trimming shortened V by 1 base and J by 4 bases, and 11 bases separated the two germline ends. The CDR3 totals 15 residues. The germline CDR1 and CDR2 sequences are LGHDT and YNNKEL (reference sequence). In nucleotides, the CDR3 is TGTGCCAGCAGCCAAGGAAGGGGGACGAATCAGCCCCAGCATTTT. This encodes CASSQGRGTNQPQHF.

This chain connects TRBV19 to TRBJ1-1; 10 bases line up with TRBD1. Germline V CDR1 and CDR2: LNHDA, SQIVND (reference sequence). The CDR3 totals 13 residues. V lost 6 bases and J lost 6; bases outside the gene matches: 4. The CDR3 DNA reads TGTGCCAGTAGGATGACAGGGGGCCCTGAAGCTTTCTTT. Its protein is CASRMTGGPEAFF.

V gene TRBV28 combines with J gene TRBJ2-2; the D is unclear. This CDR3 spans 14 amino acids. Germline CDR1 reads MDHEN; CDR2 reads SYDVKM. V was trimmed by 7 bases and J by 1 base, leaving 10 bases between them. The CDR3 reads CASNTAGNTGELFF. The CDR3 nucleotides are TGTGCCAGCAACACCGCAGGGAACACCGGGGAGCTGTTTTTT.

The gene calls are TRBV6-5 and TRBJ2-7, with 11 bases fitting TRBD1. This CDR3 spans 15 amino acids. The ends lost 6 bases at V and 4 bases at J; junction bases unmatched: 8. Germline values: CDR1 MNHEY, CDR2 SVGAGI. The CDR3 is CASSLPGQGGYEQYF. CDR3 DNA: TGTGCCAGCAGCCTACCGGGACAGGGGGGATACGAGCAGTACTTC.

The rearrangement uses TRBV6-2 or TRBV6-3 and TRBJ2-5; 7 bases are a match to TRBD1. The CDR3 covers 12 residues. After removal of 6 bases from V and 4 bases from J, the junction contained 2 bases not matched to a gene. Germline V gene sequence: CDR1 MNHEY, CDR2 SVGEGT. The CDR3 DNA sequence: TGTGCCAGCAGCAACAGGGGAGAGACCCAGTACTTC. This translates into CASSNRGETQYF.

The J gene is TRBJ2-5, the V gene TRBV27; 7 nucleotides match TRBD2. J gave up 8 bases and V 7 bases, and 4 bases lay outside the gene matches. The germline gives CDR1 MNHEY, CDR2 SMNVEV (reference sequence). This CDR3 is built from 11 residues. The CDR3 reads CASMGGTTQYF. As DNA, the CDR3 is TGTGCCAGCATGGGGGGGACCACCCAGTACTTC.

This sequence joins TRBV7-3 and TRBJ2-1, with 12 bases fitting TRBD2. The CDR3 extends over 17 amino acids. V lost 5 bases to trimming and J lost 3 bases; unmatched junction nucleotides: 8. Germline V CDR1 and CDR2: SGHTA, FQGTGA. The CDR3 sequence: CASSLGELAGGYNEQFF. The CDR3 DNA is TGTGCCAGCAGCCTCGGGGAACTAGCGGGAGGCTACAATGAGCAGTTCTTC.

The V call is TRBV5-5, the J call TRBJ1-1, with 7 bases that match TRBD1. CDR3 length: 15 amino acids. Trimming took 4 bases from V and 1 from J; bases not matched to a gene: 7. CDR1 and CDR2 from the germline V gene are SGHKS and YYEKEE (reference sequence). CDR3: CASSVQQGGNTEAFF. The CDR3 coding sequence is TGTGCCAGCAGCGTCCAGCAGGGGGGGAACACTGAAGCTTTCTTT.

This clone was recorded once. The genes are TRBV30 and TRBJ1-1, with 9 bases lining up with TRBD1. The CDR3 sequence is 16 residues long. Germline trimming cut 4 bases from V and 3 bases from J; bases unmatched to any gene: 12. From germline, CDR1 is GTSNPN and CDR2 SVGIG (reference sequence). CDR3 in DNA: TGTGCCTGGATCCCGGGACAGGGCGTGAGGTACACTGAAGCTTTCTTT. It yields the protein CAWIPGQGVRYTEAFF.

The chain combines TRBV18 with TRBJ2-7; 7 positions agree with TRBD1. The germline V gene encodes CDR1 KGHSH and CDR2 LQKENI. Trimming at V came to 0 bases and at J to 2 bases, leaving 7 bases not matched to a gene. This CDR3 region has 16 residues. In DNA, the CDR3 is TGTGCCAGCTCACCACCGATTTCTCAGGGGGCCTACGAGCAGTACTTC. Encoded protein: CASSPPISQGAYEQYF. Looking up the rest from reference TRBV18 and TRBJ2-7 gives the full variable domain: NAGVMQNPRHLVRRRGQEARLRCSPMKGHSHVYWYRQLPEEGLKFMVYLQKENIIDESGMPKERFSAEFPKEGPSILRIQQVVRGDSAAYFCASSPPISQGAYEQYFGPGTRLTVT.

The chain has TRBV7-2 and TRBJ2-5; 9 bases match TRBD2. V shed 1 base and J 4 bases; nucleotides not matched to a gene: 4. The CDR3 contains 15 residues. The germline V gene encodes CDR1 SGHTA and CDR2 FQGNSA. CDR3 region: CASSLGGRAGETQYF. The CDR3 nucleotides read TGTGCCAGCAGCTTAGGCGGGAGGGCAGGAGAGACCCAGTACTTC. The entire variable domain, with the rest obtained from reference TRBV7-2 and TRBJ2-5, is as follows: GAGVSQSPSNKVTEKGKDVELRCDPISGHTALYWYRQSLGQGLEFLIYFQGNSAPDKSGLPSDRFSAERTGGSVSTLTIQRTQQEDSAVYLCASSLGGRAGETQYFGPGTRLLVL.